One sample yielded the 16 T cell receptor beta chains listed below, sequenced in a study of blood T cells in healthy people across ages. A second roughly 6 to 12 cycle PCR used barcoded and J-beta primers. Each CDR3 protein gets one entry after TCRdb re-called the 5' RACE reads with MiXCR. This table holds roughly 1.6 million distinct CDR3 sequences, about 31% found once. Sequenced sample: blood. The receptors here all came from a woman aged 30 to 39 in good health.

The V and J genes are TRBV4-1 and TRBJ2-5; D ambiguous. This CDR3 is built from 16 residues. The germline CDR1 and CDR2 sequences are MGHRA and YSYEKL. The germline V and J ends were trimmed by 1 base and 10 bases, with 22 bases remaining between them. The CDR3, as DNA: TGCGCCAGCAGCCAAGCCCCTAGGACGGAATTTGGGGACCAGTACTTC. Encoded protein: CASSQAPRTEFGDQYF.

This clonotype was seen more than once but under ten times. The chain uses TRBV15 and TRBJ2-5; D might be TRBD1 (5 bases). Germline-derived CDR1 and CDR2 are LNHNV and YYDKDF (reference sequence). V lost 2 bases and J lost 1, with 5 bases in between. The CDR3 has 13 amino acids. In DNA, the CDR3 is TGTGCCACCAGCAGAAGGGGCCAAGAGACCCAGTACTTC. As protein: CATSRRGQETQYF.

The rearrangement uses TRBV7-2 and TRBJ1-2, with D perhaps matching TRBD1 (5 bases). This CDR3 region has 15 residues. Trimming stripped 5 bases from V and 2 bases from J, with 15 bases between. Germline lookup yields CDR1 SGHTA and CDR2 FQGNSA. CDR3 sequence reads: CASSPRPGRNYGYTF. Here the CDR3 DNA reads TGTGCCAGCAGCCCTAGACCGGGACGAAACTATGGCTACACCTTC.

The V and J genes are TRBV12-3 or TRBV12-4 and TRBJ2-3; D gene uncertain. Trimming took off 2 bases at V and 7 bases at J, with 7 bases between the two ends. The CDR3 has 12 amino acids. The CDR3 DNA sequence: TGTGCCAGCAGTTTAAGGTCTTATACGCAGTATTTT. Translated: CASSLRSYTQYF.

This clonotype was counted a few times. This chain connects TRBV7-9 to TRBJ2-7, with TRBD2 as a possible D gene (6 bases). CDR1 is SEHNR, CDR2 FQNEAQ, per germline (reference sequence). The CDR3 contains 13 residues. Trimming removed 2 bases at V and 7 bases at J, with 12 bases between. CDR3 DNA: TGTGCCAGCAGCTTATCCTCCAGCGGGGAGCAGTACTTC. It encodes CASSLSSSGEQYF.

The V gene is TRBV5-4, the J gene TRBJ2-7; 8 bases agree with TRBD2. CDR3 length: 13 residues. With 4 bases clipped from V and 10 bases from J, the junction kept 10 bases outside the gene matches. The germline gives CDR1 SGHNT, CDR2 YYREEE (reference sequence). CDR3 in DNA: TGTGCCAGCAGCGGGAAAGCGGGAGCGTCCCAGTACTTC. Translating gives CASSGKAGASQYF.

This clonotype was seen only a few times. The chain links TRBV5-1 to TRBJ2-1; a possible D gene is TRBD1 (5 bases). CDR3 length equals 14 residues. CDR1 is SGHRS and CDR2 is YFSETQ in the germline V gene. Trimming took 4 bases from V and 9 from J, leaving 17 bases between them. The CDR3 spells CASSLSRSQGEQFF. DNA of the CDR3: TGCGCCAGCAGCCTGTCCCGGTCCCAGGGTGAGCAGTTCTTC.

The chain combines TRBV3-1 with TRBJ2-5, with 12 bases lining up with TRBD2. The V gene end was trimmed by 3 bases and the J gene end by 0 bases; junction bases not matched to a gene: 11. The length of the CDR3 is 19 residues. Germline V lookup: CDR1 LGHDT, CDR2 YNNKEL (reference sequence). For the CDR3, the DNA is TGTGCCAGCAGCCAGCTGACTAGCGGGGGCCTTCCTAACCAAGAGACCCAGTACTTC. It is translated as CASSQLTSGGLPNQETQYF.

The chain uses TRBV20-1 and TRBJ1-1; D is uncertain. CDR1 DFQATT and CDR2 SNEGSKA come from the germline V gene (reference sequence). This CDR3 has 15 residues. V lost 5 bases to trimming and J lost 4 bases, with 20 bases between them. CDR3 DNA: TGCAGTGCTCCCCGGGGAGGGTTTACGAGCACTGAAGCTTTCTTT. Protein product: CSAPRGGFTSTEAFF.

Only a few counts were recorded for this clonotype. The chain joins TRBV21-1 to TRBJ2-7; the table gives TRBD2 as D, unverified against the DNA. TRBV21-1 counts as a pseudogene. The length of the CDR3 is 20 residues. CDR3 nucleotides: TGTGCCAGCAGCAAGGGACTAGCGGGGGGCCACGGCTTCGACTCCTACGAGCAGTACTTC. As protein: CASSKGLAGGHGFDSYEQYF.

This chain joins TRBV28 and TRBJ2-5; 7 nucleotides align to TRBD2. V shed 6 bases and J 4 bases; nucleotides not matched to a gene: 8. Germline V lookup: CDR1 MDHEN, CDR2 SYDVKM. CDR3 size: 14 residues. The CDR3 protein is CASRAGGGAETQYF. CDR3 coding DNA: TGTGCCAGCAGGGCCGGGGGAGGGGCAGAGACCCAGTACTTC.

The chain links TRBV6-6 to TRBJ2-7, with D tentatively TRBD2 (6 bases). Trimming removed 2 bases from V and 5 bases from J, with 16 bases in between. The V gene's germline CDR1 is MNHNY and CDR2 SVGAGI (reference sequence). The CDR3 is 15 residues long. The CDR3 loop reads CASSYPGASENEQYF. CDR3 DNA sequence: TGTGCCAGCAGTTACCCGGGTGCTAGCGAGAACGAGCAGTACTTC.

The chain combines TRBV6-1 with TRBJ1-4; the match to TRBD1 covers 7 bases. The CDR3 sequence is 16 residues long. CDR1 is MNHNS, CDR2 SASEGT, per germline. Losses at the gene ends were 7 bases for V and 0 bases for J; bases not matched to a gene: 8. The CDR3 DNA follows: TGTGCCAGCACGACAGGGCACTACGCAACTAATGAAAAACTGTTTTTT. It yields the protein CASTTGHYATNEKLFF.

This clonotype was detected a few times. The chain has TRBV10-3 and TRBJ1-2; TRBD1 might be the D (5 bases). V gave up 0 bases and J gave up 6 bases, with 8 bases separating them. CDR1 and CDR2 from the germline V gene are ENHRY and SYGVKD. The length of the CDR3 is 13 residues. CDR3 coding DNA: TGTGCCATCAGTGAGTCTCTAGGGGATGGCTACACCTTC. Protein sequence: CAISESLGDGYTF.

This clonotype was observed a few times. V usage is TRBV14 and J usage is TRBJ2-1; 10 bases align to TRBD2. Germline V gives CDR1 SGHDN, CDR2 FVKESK. After removal of 3 bases from V and 10 bases from J, the junction contained 12 bases not matched to a gene. The CDR3 is 16 amino acids. CDR3 in amino acids: CASSHILAGPSGEQFF. In DNA form, the CDR3 reads TGTGCCAGCAGCCATATACTAGCGGGGCCCTCTGGAGAGCAGTTCTTC.

This clonotype was counted only a few times. This chain uses TRBV20-1 with TRBJ2-7; D is unresolved. V shed 0 bases and J shed 0 bases, with 12 bases lying between them. The germline CDR1 and CDR2 sequences are DFQATT and SNEGSKA (reference sequence). This CDR3 is 15 amino acids long. In DNA form, the CDR3 reads TGCAGTGCTAGAGATCCTGAGCGATCCTCCTACGAGCAGTACTTC. It translates to CSARDPERSSYEQYF.